This TCR beta chain was obtained from a study of blood T cells in healthy people across ages. The second PCR ran roughly 7 to 12 cycles with a sample-barcoded 5' primer and J-beta primers. All samples yielded 3 million or more CDR3-containing paired-end reads. Each CDR3 protein is one row after TCRdb ran MiXCR on the 5' RACE reads. The sample records hundreds of thousands of distinct CDR3 sequences, 58% being singletons. The germline CDR1 and CDR2 sequences are SQVTM and ANQGSEA. V was cut by 4 bases and J by 3 bases, with 13 bases left in between. The CDR3 loop spans 13 amino acids. This clonotype came up a few times.

The clonotype was recovered from a man aged 55-75 years in good health. This rearrangement joins TRBV29-1 to TRBJ2-7; maybe TRBD2 (6 bases). Sequenced sample: blood. CDR3 in amino acids: CSVARGVSYEQYF. In nucleotides, the CDR3 is TGCAGCGTTGCTCGCGGGGTGAGCTACGAGCAGTACTTC.